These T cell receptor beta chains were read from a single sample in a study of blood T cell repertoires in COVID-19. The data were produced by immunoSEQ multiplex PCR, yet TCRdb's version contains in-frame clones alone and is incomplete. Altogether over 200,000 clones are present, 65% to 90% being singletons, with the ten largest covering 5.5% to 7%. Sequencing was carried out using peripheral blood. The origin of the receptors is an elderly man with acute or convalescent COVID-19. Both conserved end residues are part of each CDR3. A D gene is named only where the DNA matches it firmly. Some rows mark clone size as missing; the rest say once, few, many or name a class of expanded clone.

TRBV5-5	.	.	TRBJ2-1	TGTGCCAGCAGCTTGCGTGGAAGGGGTGTCCATGAGCAGTTCTTC	CASSLRGRGVHEQFF
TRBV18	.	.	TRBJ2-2	TGTGCCAGCTCACCCGACAGCCGCACCGGGGAGCTGTTTTTT	CASSPDSRTGELFF
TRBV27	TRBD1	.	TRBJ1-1	TGTGCCAGCAGTTCCGCCTTAACCGGGACAGGGGGCTGGACTGAAGCTTTCTTT	CASSSALTGTGGWTEAFF
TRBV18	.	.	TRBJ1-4	TGTGCCAGCTCACCGCGGCAGGCGGGTGAAAAACTGTTTTTT	CASSPRQAGEKLFF
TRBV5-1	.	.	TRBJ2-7	TGCGCCAGCAGCTTCCTTGGGGCAGACGAGCAGTACTTC	CASSFLGADEQYF
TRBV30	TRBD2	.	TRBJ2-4	TGTGCCTGGAGTCGGGAGGGCCCCAAAAACATTCAGTACTTC	CAWSREGPKNIQYF
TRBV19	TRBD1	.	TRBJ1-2	TGTGCCAGCCGGGACAGGGTGAATGGCTACACCTTC	CASRDRVNGYTF
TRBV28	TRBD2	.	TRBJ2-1	TGTGCCAGCAGTCCCTTAGGGACTAGCGCCAATGAGCAGTTCTTC	CASSPLGTSANEQFF
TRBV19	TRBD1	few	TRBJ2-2	TGTGCCAGTAGTGACAGGGGGAACACCGGGGAGCTGTTTTTT	CASSDRGNTGELFF
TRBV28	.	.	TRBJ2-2	TGTGCCACCGACAGTTCCACCGGGGAGCTGTTTTTT	CATDSSTGELFF
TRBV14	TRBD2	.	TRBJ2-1	TGTGCCAGCAGTCCTCTAGCGGGAGTCGGCAATGAGCAGTTCTTC	CASSPLAGVGNEQFF
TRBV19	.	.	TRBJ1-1	TGTGCCAGTAGTATAAGGGGCTCGAACACTGAAGCTTTCTTT	CASSIRGSNTEAFF
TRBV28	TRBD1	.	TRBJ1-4	TGTGCCAGCAGTGGGACAGGGTACATTACCGGGGAAAAACTGTTTTTT	CASSGTGYITGEKLFF
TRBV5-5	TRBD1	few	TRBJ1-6	TGTGCCAGCAGCTTTACAGGGGGGGGTAATTCACCCCTCCACTTT	CASSFTGGGNSPLHF
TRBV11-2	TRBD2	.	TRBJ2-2	TGTGCCAGCAGCTTTTTCGGACTAGCAGACAACACCGGGGAGCTGTTTTTT	CASSFFGLADNTGELFF
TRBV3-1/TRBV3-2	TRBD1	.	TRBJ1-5	TGTGCCAGCAGCCAGGGGACAGCGATGGGCAATCAGCCCCAGCATTTT	CASSQGTAMGNQPQHF
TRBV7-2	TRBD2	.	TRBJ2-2	TGTGCCAGCAGCTTAGTTCTAGCGGGGGGCACCGGGGAGCTGTTTTTT	CASSLVLAGGTGELFF
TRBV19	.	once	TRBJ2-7	TGTGCCAGTAGTCTAGGGCTTACAGGGACCCCCTACGAGCAGTACTTC	CASSLGLTGTPYEQYF
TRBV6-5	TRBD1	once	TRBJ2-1	TGTGCCAGCAGTTTCGGACAGGGGCTAAATTACAATGAGCAGTTCTTC	CASSFGQGLNYNEQFF
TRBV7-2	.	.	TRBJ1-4	TGTGCCAGCAGCTCTCCCCAGGACAGCCAGGAAAAACTGTTTTTT	CASSSPQDSQEKLFF
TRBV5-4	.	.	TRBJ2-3	TGTGCCAGCAGCTTGTCAGGGGATTCCACAGATACGCAGTATTTT	CASSLSGDSTDTQYF
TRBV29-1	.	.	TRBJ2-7	TGCAGCGTTGAACAACAGGGCGAAAGCGAGCAGTACTTC	CSVEQQGESEQYF
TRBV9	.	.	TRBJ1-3	TGTGCCAGCAGCGCCCATCAGGCAGGGTCAGGAAACACCATATATTTT	CASSAHQAGSGNTIYF
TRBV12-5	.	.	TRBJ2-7	TGTGCTAGTGGTTTGGACAGATACGAGCAGTACTTC	CASGLDRYEQYF
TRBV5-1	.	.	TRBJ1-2	TGCGCCAGCAGCTTGGGCGAGTCAGGCTATGGCTACACCTTC	CASSLGESGYGYTF
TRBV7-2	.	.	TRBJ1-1	TGTGCCAGCAGCTTAGACTCGGGGACTGGCACTGAAGCTTTCTTT	CASSLDSGTGTEAFF
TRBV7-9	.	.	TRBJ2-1	TGTGCCAGCAGCTTACCCGGGGTTAGAGATGAGCAGTTCTTC	CASSLPGVRDEQFF
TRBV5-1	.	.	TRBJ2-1	TGCGCCAGCAGCTTGGGGGCAGGCTACAATGAGCAGTTCTTC	CASSLGAGYNEQFF
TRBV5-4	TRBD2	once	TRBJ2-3	TGTGCCAGCAGCCTGAGACTAGCGGGAGGAGATACGCAGTATTTT	CASSLRLAGGDTQYF
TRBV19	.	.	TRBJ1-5	TGTGCCAGTAGTAGTCAGGATAATCAGCCCCAGCATTTT	CASSSQDNQPQHF
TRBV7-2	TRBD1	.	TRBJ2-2	TGTGCCAGCAGCGCCGGACAGGGTGGACGCCGAGGAGAGCTGTTTTTT	CASSAGQGGRRGELFF
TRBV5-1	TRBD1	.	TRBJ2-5	TGCGCCAGCAGCCTAATCAGGGGGTTCCAAGAGACCCAGTACTTC	CASSLIRGFQETQYF
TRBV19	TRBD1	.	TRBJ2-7	TGTGCCAGTAGTAGCCAGGGGGCTCGGGAGCAGTACTTC	CASSSQGAREQYF
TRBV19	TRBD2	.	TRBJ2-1	TGTGCCAGTATTCACCCGGGAGGAACCTACAATGAGCAGTTCTTC	CASIHPGGTYNEQFF
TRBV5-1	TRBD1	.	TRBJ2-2	TGCGCCAGCAGCTTAGGACAGGCCGGGGAGCTGTTTTTT	CASSLGQAGELFF
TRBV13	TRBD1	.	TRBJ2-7	TGTGCCAGCAGCGAAACCGGGACAGGGGTCTACGAGCAGTACTTC	CASSETGTGVYEQYF
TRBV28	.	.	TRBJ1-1	TGTGCCAGCAGTTTTGACAGGAAGGCTTTCTTT	CASSFDRKAFF
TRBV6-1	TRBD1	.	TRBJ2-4	TGTGCCAGCAGTGAAGGGACAGGGTCGGCCATTCAGTACTTC	CASSEGTGSAIQYF
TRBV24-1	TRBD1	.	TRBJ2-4	TGTGCCACCAGTGATCTTTCCGCCGGACAGGGCTCCAAAAACATTCAGTACTTC	CATSDLSAGQGSKNIQYF
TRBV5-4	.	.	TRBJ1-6	TGTGCCAGCAGCTTGGGAGGATTTGGGTATTCACCCCTCCACTTT	CASSLGGFGYSPLHF
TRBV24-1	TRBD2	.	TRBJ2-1	TGTGCCACCAGTGACGCGGGACTAGCGGACTACAATGAGCAGTTCTTC	CATSDAGLADYNEQFF
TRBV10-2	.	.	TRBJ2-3	TGCGCCAGCAGTGGGCAGGGCCCAGATACGCAGTATTTT	CASSGQGPDTQYF
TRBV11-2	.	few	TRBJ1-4	TGTGCCAGCAGCTCTGGTGTTTCCGGTAATGAAAAACTGTTTTTT	CASSSGVSGNEKLFF
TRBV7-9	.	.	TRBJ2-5	TGTGCCAGCAGCCGCCCTGGACGGGGAGAGACCCAGTACTTC	CASSRPGRGETQYF
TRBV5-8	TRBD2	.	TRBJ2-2	TGTGCCAGCAGCTTGCAGCCGGCGGGAGAAATGCCCGGGGAGCTGTTTTTT	CASSLQPAGEMPGELFF
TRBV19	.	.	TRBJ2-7	TGTGCCAGTAGTCCCGGGGGTTACTACGAGCAGTACTTC	CASSPGGYYEQYF
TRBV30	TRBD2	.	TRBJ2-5	TGTGCCTGGAGTGTACTGGCTAGCGGGAGCGGAGAGACCCAGTACTTC	CAWSVLASGSGETQYF
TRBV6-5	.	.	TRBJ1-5	TGTGCCAGCAGCCCATCTCAGGGGAGCAATCAGCCCCAGCATTTT	CASSPSQGSNQPQHF
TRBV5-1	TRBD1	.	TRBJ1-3	TGCGCCAGCAGCTACACGACAGGGGTCGGAAACACCATATATTTT	CASSYTTGVGNTIYF
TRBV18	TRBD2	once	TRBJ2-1	TGTGCCAGCTCACCACCTATTGGCGGGAGTGATTTCTACAATGAGCAGTTCTTC	CASSPPIGGSDFYNEQFF
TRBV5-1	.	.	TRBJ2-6	TGCGCCAGCAGCTTGGTGGGGACTTACTTTAGCTCTGGGGCCAACGTCCTGACTTTC	CASSLVGTYFSSGANVLTF
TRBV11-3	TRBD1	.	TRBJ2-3	TGTGCCAGCAGCTTAGATCTCGGGGCAGGGGGCAGCCCAGATACGCAGTATTTT	CASSLDLGAGGSPDTQYF
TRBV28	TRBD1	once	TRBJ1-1	TGTGCCAGCAGTTCACAGGGGGTTTCGACTGAAGCTTTCTTT	CASSSQGVSTEAFF
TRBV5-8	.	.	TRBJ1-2	TGTGCCAGCAGCCCTACCAGGGGTTCCTATGGCTACACCTTC	CASSPTRGSYGYTF